This entry lists 16 T cell receptor beta chains sequenced from one sample in a study of identical twins. TCRdb passed the 5' RACE reads through MiXCR, listing each CDR3 protein once. Among 650,000 to 800,000 distinct CDR3 sequences listed, around 8.6% were seen once. This sample was shared with a second study, whose subject was yellow fever vaccine responses in identical twins.

Sequencing input: PBMCs. The receptors were sampled from a woman in her late teens or twenties in good health.

This clonotype has only a few counts. The rearrangement uses TRBV20-1 and TRBJ2-7, with 9 bases matching TRBD1. The germline CDR1 and CDR2 sequences are DFQATT and SNEGSKA (reference sequence). This CDR3 comprises 17 residues. Trimming took 5 bases from V and 2 from J; bases not matched to a gene: 16. This CDR3 is CSAGGQGISNLPYEQYF. As DNA, the CDR3 is TGCAGTGCTGGAGGACAGGGGATTAGTAATCTCCCCTACGAGCAGTACTTC.

The chain links TRBV28 to TRBJ2-7, with 7 bases that match TRBD1. V gave up 10 bases and J gave up 3 bases; unmatched junction bases: 6. Per the germline V gene, CDR1 is MDHEN and CDR2 is SYDVKM. The CDR3 is 12 residues long. The DNA for the CDR3 is TGTGCCACCCAGACAGGGCTCTACGAGCAGTACTTC. Translated, it gives CATQTGLYEQYF.

This clonotype was counted only a few times. The gene calls are TRBV5-6 and TRBJ2-3; D may be TRBD2 (5 bases). Germline lookup yields CDR1 SGHDT and CDR2 YYEEEE. V was cut by 6 bases and J by 2 bases, with 13 bases left in between. This CDR3 has 14 amino acids. DNA for the CDR3: TGTGCCAGCATGGGCAGGAGGCCCACAGATACGCAGTATTTT. Translated: CASMGRRPTDTQYF.

Only a few counts were recorded for this clonotype. The V and J genes are TRBV6-2 or TRBV6-3 and TRBJ2-7; D remains ambiguous. Trimming stripped 5 bases from V and 9 bases from J, with 14 bases between. The CDR3 extends over 12 amino acids. Germline V lookup: CDR1 MNHEY, CDR2 SVGEGT. The CDR3 nucleotides read TGTGCCAGCAGTCCCCCGGACCCGACGCAGTACTTC. Protein sequence: CASSPPDPTQYF.

This clonotype has at least ten counts. V gene TRBV28 combines with J gene TRBJ2-3; possible D gene TRBD1, 5 bases. Trimming left V 6 bases short and J 4 bases short, with 8 bases between. The CDR3 covers 12 residues. Germline CDR1 and CDR2: MDHEN and SYDVKM. The CDR3 reads CASRKGPDTQYF. Written as DNA, the CDR3 is TGTGCCAGCAGAAAGGGGCCAGATACGCAGTATTTT.

The chain carries TRBV5-1 and TRBJ2-5, with TRBD2 as a possible D gene (6 bases). V was clipped by 4 bases and J by 1 base, with 11 bases between them. CDR1 and CDR2 (germline): SGHRS, YFSETQ. CDR3 length: 14 residues. The CDR3 DNA sequence: TGCGCCAGCAGCATGAGCGGGTCCCAAGAGACCCAGTACTTC. This translates into CASSMSGSQETQYF.

This clonotype was observed a handful of times. V gene TRBV3-1 combines with J gene TRBJ2-7; perhaps TRBD1 as D (6 bases). V was shortened by 3 bases and J by 6 bases, with 15 bases between the two germline ends. The CDR3 is 14 residues long. Germline CDR1 is LGHDT and CDR2 is YNNKEL (reference sequence). CDR3 nucleotides: TGTGCCAGCAGCCAGGAGTTGAACAGGGTCGAGCAGTACTTC. Its protein product is CASSQELNRVEQYF.

This clonotype was counted between two and nine times. V usage is TRBV6-1 and J usage is TRBJ2-5, with a tentative D call TRBD2 (7 bases). Between the trimmed V and J ends, which lost 6 bases and 1 base, there was a span of 15 bases. Per the germline V gene, CDR1 is MNHNS and CDR2 is SASEGT. The CDR3 totals 15 residues. CDR3 in amino acids: CASSNRGASQETQYF. CDR3 DNA: TGTGCCAGCAGCAACCGGGGGGCCAGCCAAGAGACCCAGTACTTC.

This clonotype was counted only a few times. The chain is built from TRBV28 and TRBJ1-2; 9 positions agree with TRBD1. J gave up 11 bases and V 6 bases, and 13 bases lay outside the gene matches. The CDR3 has 14 residues. In germline, CDR1 is MDHEN, CDR2 SYDVKM. CDR3 protein: CASSSPGQGVRYTF. The CDR3 DNA sequence: TGTGCCAGCAGCTCACCGGGACAGGGTGTTCGATACACCTTC.

This clonotype was observed a few times. The V call is TRBV28, the J call TRBJ2-3, with unresolved D. Trimming shortened V by 5 bases and J by 10 bases, and 13 bases separated the two germline ends. CDR1 is MDHEN, CDR2 SYDVKM, per germline. The length of the CDR3 is 12 residues. CDR3 sequence reads: CASSGSLFAQYF. CDR3 sequence (DNA): TGTGCCAGCAGTGGCTCTCTGTTTGCGCAGTATTTT.

This clonotype was recorded at least ten times. For the CDR3, the DNA is TGCGCCAGCAGCCCTCCGGATAATTCACCCCTCCACTTT. It translates to CASSPPDNSPLHF. The chain links TRBV5-1 to TRBJ1-6, with D hard to call. V gave up 4 bases and J gave up 5 bases, with 7 bases separating them. The CDR3 is 13 residues long. Germline V gene lookup returns CDR1 SGHRS and CDR2 YFSETQ.

This clonotype has at least ten counts. CDR3: CASSLWNRGRDYGYTF. In nucleotides, the CDR3 is TGTGCCAGCAGTTTATGGAACAGGGGGCGCGACTATGGCTACACCTTC. The J gene is TRBJ1-2, the V gene TRBV28, with TRBD1 matching over 9 bases. V gave up 0 bases and J gave up 3 bases; unmatched junction bases: 5. Germline CDR1 MDHEN, CDR2 SYDVKM. CDR3 size: 16 residues.

This clonotype was counted only a few times. The chain uses TRBV20-1 and TRBJ2-1; the D gene is possibly TRBD2 (6 bases). The V gene's germline CDR1 is DFQATT and CDR2 SNEGSKA (reference sequence). The CDR3 is 16 amino acids. With 3 bases removed from V and 4 bases from J, the gap between germline ends came to 19 bases. The DNA for the CDR3 is TGCAGTGCTAGGCTTTTGTTGGTAGCGGCATACAATGAGCAGTTCTTC. Protein: CSARLLLVAAYNEQFF.

The V and J genes are TRBV5-5 and TRBJ2-1; D is perhaps TRBD2 (7 bases). The germline gives CDR1 SGHKS, CDR2 YYEKEE (reference sequence). V lost 0 bases, J lost 7 bases, and 11 bases lay in between. This CDR3 has 14 amino acids. CDR3 coding DNA: TGTGCCAGCAGCTTGGAGGGGGGGTTTAATGAGCAGTTCTTC. It yields the protein CASSLEGGFNEQFF.

The table lists this clonotype with many counts. The rearrangement joins TRBV7-9 to TRBJ2-7, with D possibly being TRBD1 or TRBD2 (5 bases each). The CDR3 has 14 residues. The germline V and J ends were trimmed by 6 bases and 2 bases, with 14 bases remaining between them. CDR1 and CDR2 (germline): SEHNR, FQNEAQ (reference sequence). CDR3 DNA: TGTGCCAGCAGTACCGGGACGGGGACCTACGAGCAGTACTTC. This sequence encodes CASSTGTGTYEQYF.

Only a few counts were recorded for this clonotype. CDR3 coding DNA: TGCAGTGCCCCAGCTGGGCAGGGGAAAGAGACCCAGTACTTC. It codes for CSAPAGQGKETQYF. The V and J genes are TRBV20-1 and TRBJ2-5, with D perhaps matching TRBD1 (6 bases). Germline CDR1 reads DFQATT; CDR2 reads SNEGSKA (reference sequence). The V gene lost 6 bases and the J gene lost 3 bases, with 17 bases spanning the gap. The CDR3 consists of 14 residues.